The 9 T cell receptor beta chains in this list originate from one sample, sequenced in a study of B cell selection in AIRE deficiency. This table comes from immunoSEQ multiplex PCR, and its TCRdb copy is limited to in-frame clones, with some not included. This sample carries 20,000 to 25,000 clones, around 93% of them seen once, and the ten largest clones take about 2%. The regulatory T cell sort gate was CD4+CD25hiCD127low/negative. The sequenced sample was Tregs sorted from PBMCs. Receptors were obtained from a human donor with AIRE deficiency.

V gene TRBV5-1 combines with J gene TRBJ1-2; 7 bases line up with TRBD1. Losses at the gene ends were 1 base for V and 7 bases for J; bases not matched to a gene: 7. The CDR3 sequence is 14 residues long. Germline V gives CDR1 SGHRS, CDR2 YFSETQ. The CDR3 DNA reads TGCGCCAGCAGCTTGCGACAGGGAGGTTTTGGCTACACCTTC. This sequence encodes CASSLRQGGFGYTF.

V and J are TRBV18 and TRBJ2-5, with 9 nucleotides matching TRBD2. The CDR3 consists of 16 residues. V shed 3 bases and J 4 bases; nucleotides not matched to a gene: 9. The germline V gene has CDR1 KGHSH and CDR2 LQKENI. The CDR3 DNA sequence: TGTGCCAGCTCACCGGATTTGGCTAGCGGGGCAGAGACCCAGTACTTC. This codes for CASSPDLASGAETQYF.

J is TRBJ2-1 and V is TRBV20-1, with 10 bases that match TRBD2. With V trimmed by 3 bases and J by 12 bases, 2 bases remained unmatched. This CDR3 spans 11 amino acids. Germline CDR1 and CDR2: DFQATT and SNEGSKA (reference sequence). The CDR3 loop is CSASWTSGQFF. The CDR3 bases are TGCAGTGCTAGTTGGACTAGCGGGCAGTTCTTC.

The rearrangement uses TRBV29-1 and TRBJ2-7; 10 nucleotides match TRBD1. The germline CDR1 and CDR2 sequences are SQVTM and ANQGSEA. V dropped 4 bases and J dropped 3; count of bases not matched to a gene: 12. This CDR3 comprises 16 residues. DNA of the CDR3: TGCAGCGTTGTAAGGACAGGGGGTTGGGGAGGCTACGAGCAGTACTTC. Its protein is CSVVRTGGWGGYEQYF.

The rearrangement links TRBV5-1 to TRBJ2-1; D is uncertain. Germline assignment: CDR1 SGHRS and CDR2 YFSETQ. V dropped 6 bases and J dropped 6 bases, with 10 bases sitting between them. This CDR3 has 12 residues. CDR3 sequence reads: CASTIPSNEQFF. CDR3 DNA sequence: TGCGCCAGCACAATTCCGTCCAATGAGCAGTTCTTC.

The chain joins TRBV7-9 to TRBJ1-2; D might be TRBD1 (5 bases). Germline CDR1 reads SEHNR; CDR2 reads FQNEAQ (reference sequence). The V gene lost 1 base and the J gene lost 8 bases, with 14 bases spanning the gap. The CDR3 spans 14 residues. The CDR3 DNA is TGTGCCAGCAGCTTAGGCGGACACCTTGGAGGCTACACCTTC. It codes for CASSLGGHLGGYTF.

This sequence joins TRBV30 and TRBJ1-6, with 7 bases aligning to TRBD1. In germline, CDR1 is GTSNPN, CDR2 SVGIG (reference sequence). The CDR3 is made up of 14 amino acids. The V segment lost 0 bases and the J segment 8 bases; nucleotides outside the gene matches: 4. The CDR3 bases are TGTGCCTGGAGTGTTGGGACAGCAGATTCACCCCTCCACTTT. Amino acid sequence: CAWSVGTADSPLHF.

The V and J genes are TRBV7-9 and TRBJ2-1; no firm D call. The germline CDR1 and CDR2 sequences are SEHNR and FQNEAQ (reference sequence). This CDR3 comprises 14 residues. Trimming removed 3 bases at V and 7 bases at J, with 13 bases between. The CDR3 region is CASSFGWLGNEQFF. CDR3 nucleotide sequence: TGTGCCAGCAGCTTTGGTTGGCTGGGTAATGAGCAGTTCTTC.

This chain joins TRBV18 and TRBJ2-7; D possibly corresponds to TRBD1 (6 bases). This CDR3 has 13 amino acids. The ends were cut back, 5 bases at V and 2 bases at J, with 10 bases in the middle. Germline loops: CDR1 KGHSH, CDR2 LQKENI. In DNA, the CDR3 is TGTGCCAGCTCAAACGGACAGACCTACGAGCAGTACTTC. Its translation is CASSNGQTYEQYF.